The 6 T cell receptor beta chains below all came from one sample that was sequenced in a study of blood T cell repertoires in COVID-19. Assay: immunoSEQ multiplex PCR; the TCRdb copy retains only in-frame clones and omits some. Among over 120,000 clones, under 90% were seen once, and the ten largest hold roughly 45%. Sequenced input: peripheral blood. Source of these receptors: a human donor in a cohort sampled during active COVID-19.

The chain recombines TRBV13 with TRBJ2-1; D perhaps matches TRBD2 (6 bases). The V end lost 0 bases, the J end lost 7 bases, and 16 bases lay between the germline ends. Germline V CDR1 and CDR2: PRHDT, FYEKMQ (reference sequence). This CDR3 is 16 amino acids long. This CDR3 reads CASSLGLGGSRNEQFF. CDR3 nucleotide sequence: TGTGCCAGCAGCTTAGGCCTCGGAGGGAGTCGGAATGAGCAGTTCTTC.

The chain combines TRBV4-3 with TRBJ2-2; D perhaps matches TRBD1 (6 bases). V was trimmed by 0 bases and J by 6 bases, leaving 20 bases between them. CDR3 length: 18 amino acids. From germline, CDR1 is LGHNA and CDR2 YSLEER. The CDR3 nucleotides read TGCGCCAGCAGCCAAGATTTCGGTACTACAGGGAAGCCCGGGGAGCTGTTTTTT. This codes for CASSQDFGTTGKPGELFF.

This sequence joins TRBV7-3 and TRBJ2-1; TRBD1 agrees at 9 bases. The CDR3 contains 15 residues. The ends lost 5 bases at V and 6 bases at J; junction bases unmatched: 8. Germline values: CDR1 SGHTA, CDR2 FQGTGA. Here the CDR3 reads CASSLQGQGFNEQFF. The CDR3 DNA sequence: TGTGCCAGCAGCCTTCAGGGACAGGGTTTCAATGAGCAGTTCTTC.

V is TRBV10-3 and J is TRBJ2-3, with a weak D call TRBD1 (5 bases). CDR1 is ENHRY and CDR2 is SYGVKD in the germline V gene. The CDR3 has 13 amino acids. Trimming shortened V by 9 bases and J by 6 bases, and 16 bases separated the two germline ends. CDR3 sequence reads: CAITTAPRDTQYF. The CDR3 nucleotides read TGTGCCATTACGACAGCTCCCAGGGATACGCAGTATTTT.

This rearrangement joins TRBV19 to TRBJ2-3; D is possibly TRBD1 (6 bases). The V gene lost 6 bases and the J gene lost 3 bases, with 16 bases spanning the gap. Germline CDR1 LNHDA, CDR2 SQIVND (reference sequence). The CDR3 is made up of 15 amino acids. CDR3 sequence (DNA): TGTGCCAGTAGCCTTGGGACAAAAAGGACAGATACGCAGTATTTT. Translation: CASSLGTKRTDTQYF.

The chain uses TRBV7-2 and TRBJ2-5; 9 positions match TRBD1. V lost 3 bases and J lost 5; bases outside the gene matches: 10. The CDR3 is made up of 16 amino acids. Looked up from germline, CDR1 is SGHTA and CDR2 is FQGNSA. DNA for the CDR3: TGTGCCAGCAGCTTTCAGCAGACAGGGGGTATGGAGACCCAGTACTTC. Translating it yields CASSFQQTGGMETQYF.